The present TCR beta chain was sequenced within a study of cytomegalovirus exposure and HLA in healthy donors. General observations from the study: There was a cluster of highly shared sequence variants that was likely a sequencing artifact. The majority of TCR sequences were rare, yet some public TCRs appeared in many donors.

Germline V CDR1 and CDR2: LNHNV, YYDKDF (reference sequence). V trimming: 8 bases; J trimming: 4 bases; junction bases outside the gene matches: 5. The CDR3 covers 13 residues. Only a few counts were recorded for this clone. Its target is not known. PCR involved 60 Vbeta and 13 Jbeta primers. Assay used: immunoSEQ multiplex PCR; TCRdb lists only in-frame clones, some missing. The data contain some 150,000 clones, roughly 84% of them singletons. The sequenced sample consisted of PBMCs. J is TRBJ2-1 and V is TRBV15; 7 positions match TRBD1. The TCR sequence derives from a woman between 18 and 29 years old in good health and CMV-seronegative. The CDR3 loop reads CATLDRDYNEQFF. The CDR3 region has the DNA TGTGCCACCCTCGACAGGGATTACAATGAGCAGTTCTTC.